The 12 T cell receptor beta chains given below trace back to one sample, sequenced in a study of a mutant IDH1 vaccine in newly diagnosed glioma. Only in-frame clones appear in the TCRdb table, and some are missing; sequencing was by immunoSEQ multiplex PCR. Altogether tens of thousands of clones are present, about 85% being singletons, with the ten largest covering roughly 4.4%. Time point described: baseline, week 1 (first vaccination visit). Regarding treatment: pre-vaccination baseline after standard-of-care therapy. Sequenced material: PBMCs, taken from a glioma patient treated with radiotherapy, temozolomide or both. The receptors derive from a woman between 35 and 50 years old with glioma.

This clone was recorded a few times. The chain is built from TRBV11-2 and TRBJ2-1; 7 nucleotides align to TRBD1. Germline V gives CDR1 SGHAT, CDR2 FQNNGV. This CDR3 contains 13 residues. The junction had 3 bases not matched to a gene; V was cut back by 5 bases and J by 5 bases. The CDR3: CASSRDRDNEQFF. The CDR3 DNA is TGTGCCAGCAGCCGCGACAGGGACAATGAGCAGTTCTTC.

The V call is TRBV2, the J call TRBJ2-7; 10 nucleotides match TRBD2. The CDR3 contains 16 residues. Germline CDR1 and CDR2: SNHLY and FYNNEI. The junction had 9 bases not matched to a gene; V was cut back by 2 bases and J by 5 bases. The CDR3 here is CASSERGLATRDEQYF. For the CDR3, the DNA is TGTGCCAGCAGTGAAAGGGGACTAGCGACTCGGGACGAGCAGTACTTC. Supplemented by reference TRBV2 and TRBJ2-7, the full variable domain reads EPEVTQTPSHQVTQMGQEVILRCVPISNHLYFYWYRQILGQKVEFLVSFYNNEISEKSEIFDDQFSVERPDGSNFTLKIRSTKLEDSAMYFCASSERGLATRDEQYFGPGTRLTVT.

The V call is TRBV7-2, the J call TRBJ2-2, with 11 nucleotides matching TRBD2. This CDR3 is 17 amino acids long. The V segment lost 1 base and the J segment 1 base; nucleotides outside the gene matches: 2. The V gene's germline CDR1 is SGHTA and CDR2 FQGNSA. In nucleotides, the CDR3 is TGTGCCAGCAGCTTAGGCCTAGCGGGGGGGAACACCGGGGAGCTGTTTTTT. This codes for CASSLGLAGGNTGELFF.

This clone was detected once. The CDR3 loop is CASSQDLQAIYF. The CDR3 bases are TGCGCCAGCAGCCAAGATTTACAGGCCATATATTTT. This sequence joins TRBV4-1 and TRBJ1-3; D may be TRBD1 (5 bases). V was trimmed by 0 bases and J by 11 bases, leaving 8 bases between them. Germline assignment: CDR1 MGHRA and CDR2 YSYEKL. CDR3 length equals 12 residues.

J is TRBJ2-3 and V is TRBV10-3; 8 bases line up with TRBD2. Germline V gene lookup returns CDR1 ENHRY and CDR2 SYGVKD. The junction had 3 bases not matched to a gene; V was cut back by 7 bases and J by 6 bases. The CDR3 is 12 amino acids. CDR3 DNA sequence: TGTGCCATCACATCTAGCGGGGATACGCAGTATTTT. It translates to CAITSSGDTQYF.

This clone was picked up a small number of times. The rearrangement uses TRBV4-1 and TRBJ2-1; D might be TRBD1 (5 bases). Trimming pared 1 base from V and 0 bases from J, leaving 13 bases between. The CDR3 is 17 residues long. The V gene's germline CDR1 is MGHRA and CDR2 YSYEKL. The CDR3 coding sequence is TGCGCCAGCAGCCAAGGATGGGGCCTCGGCTCCTACAATGAGCAGTTCTTC. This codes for CASSQGWGLGSYNEQFF.

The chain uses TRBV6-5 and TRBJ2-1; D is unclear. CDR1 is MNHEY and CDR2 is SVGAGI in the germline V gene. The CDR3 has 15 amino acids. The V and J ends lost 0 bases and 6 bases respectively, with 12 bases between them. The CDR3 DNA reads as TGTGCCAGCAGTTACTCCCCAAGTGGCGGCAATGAGCAGTTCTTC. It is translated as CASSYSPSGGNEQFF.

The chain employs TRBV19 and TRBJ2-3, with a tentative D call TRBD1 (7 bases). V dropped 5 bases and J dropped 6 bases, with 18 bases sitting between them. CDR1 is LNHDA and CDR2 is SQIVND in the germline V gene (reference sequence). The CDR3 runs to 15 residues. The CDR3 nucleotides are TGTGCCAGTAGTCAAGGGGGGCAGGGGGTCGATACGCAGTATTTT. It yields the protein CASSQGGQGVDTQYF.

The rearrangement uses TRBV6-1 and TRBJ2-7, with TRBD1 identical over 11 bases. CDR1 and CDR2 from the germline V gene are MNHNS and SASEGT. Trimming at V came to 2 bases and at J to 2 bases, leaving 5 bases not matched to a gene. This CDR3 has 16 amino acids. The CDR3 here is CASSENRGQGAYEQYF. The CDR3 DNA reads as TGTGCCAGCAGTGAAAACAGGGGACAGGGGGCCTACGAGCAGTACTTC.

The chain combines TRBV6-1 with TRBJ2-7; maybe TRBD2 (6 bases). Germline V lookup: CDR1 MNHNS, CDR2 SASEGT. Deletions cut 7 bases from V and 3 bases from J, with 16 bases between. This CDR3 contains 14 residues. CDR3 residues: CASIERDGSYEQYF. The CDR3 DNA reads TGTGCCAGCATAGAAAGGGACGGGAGCTACGAGCAGTACTTC.

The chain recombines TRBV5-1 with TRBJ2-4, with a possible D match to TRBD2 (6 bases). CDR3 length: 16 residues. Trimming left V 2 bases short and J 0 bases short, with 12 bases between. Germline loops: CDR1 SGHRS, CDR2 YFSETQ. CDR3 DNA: TGCGCCAGCAGCTTCGGGCAGGGACTAGCCAAAAACATTCAGTACTTC. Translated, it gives CASSFGQGLAKNIQYF.

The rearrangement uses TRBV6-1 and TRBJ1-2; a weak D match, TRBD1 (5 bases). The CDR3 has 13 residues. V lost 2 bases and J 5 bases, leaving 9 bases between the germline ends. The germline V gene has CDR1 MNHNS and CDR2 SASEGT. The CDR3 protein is CASSEMGRYGYTF. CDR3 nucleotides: TGTGCCAGCAGTGAAATGGGGCGTTATGGCTACACCTTC.